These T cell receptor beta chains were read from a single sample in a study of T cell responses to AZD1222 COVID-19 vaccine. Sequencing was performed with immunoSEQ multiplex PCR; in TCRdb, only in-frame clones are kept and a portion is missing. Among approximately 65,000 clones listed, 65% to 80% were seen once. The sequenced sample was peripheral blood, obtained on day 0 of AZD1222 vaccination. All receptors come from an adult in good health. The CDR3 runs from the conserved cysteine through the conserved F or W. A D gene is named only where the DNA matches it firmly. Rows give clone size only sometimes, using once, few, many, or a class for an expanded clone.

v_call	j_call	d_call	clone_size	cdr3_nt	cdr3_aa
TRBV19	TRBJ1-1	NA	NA	TGTGCCAGTAGTATAGGTCAGAACACTGAAGCTTTCTTT	CASSIGQNTEAFF
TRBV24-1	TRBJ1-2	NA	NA	TGTGCCACCAGTGAGAGAGGGGGTCCAGATGGCTACACCTTC	CATSERGGPDGYTF
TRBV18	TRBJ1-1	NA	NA	TGTGCCAGCTCACTTCGTCGGGGTCGGACTGAAGCTTTCTTT	CASSLRRGRTEAFF
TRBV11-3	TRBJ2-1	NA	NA	TGTGCCAGCAGCTCCCTAAACAATGAGCAGTTCTTC	CASSSLNNEQFF
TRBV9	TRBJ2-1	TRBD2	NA	TGTGCCAGCAGCGTAGGGTTAGCGGGGACCAATGAGCAGTTCTTC	CASSVGLAGTNEQFF
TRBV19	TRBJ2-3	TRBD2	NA	TGTGCCAGTAAACGGCTAGCGGGGGGCATTGCTAGCACAGATACGCAGTATTTT	CASKRLAGGIASTDTQYF
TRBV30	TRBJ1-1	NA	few	TGTGCCTGGAGTAGGAACACTGAAGCTTTCTTT	CAWSRNTEAFF
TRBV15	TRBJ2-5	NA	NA	TGTGCCACCAGCAGCCAAAGGGACACTCAAGAGACCCAGTACTTC	CATSSQRDTQETQYF
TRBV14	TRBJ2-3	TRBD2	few	TGTGCCAGCAGCCAAGCCCTAGCGGGGGCAGATACGCAGTATTTT	CASSQALAGADTQYF
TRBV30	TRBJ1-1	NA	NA	TGTGCCTGGTCCCCGGGGAACACTGAAGCTTTCTTT	CAWSPGNTEAFF